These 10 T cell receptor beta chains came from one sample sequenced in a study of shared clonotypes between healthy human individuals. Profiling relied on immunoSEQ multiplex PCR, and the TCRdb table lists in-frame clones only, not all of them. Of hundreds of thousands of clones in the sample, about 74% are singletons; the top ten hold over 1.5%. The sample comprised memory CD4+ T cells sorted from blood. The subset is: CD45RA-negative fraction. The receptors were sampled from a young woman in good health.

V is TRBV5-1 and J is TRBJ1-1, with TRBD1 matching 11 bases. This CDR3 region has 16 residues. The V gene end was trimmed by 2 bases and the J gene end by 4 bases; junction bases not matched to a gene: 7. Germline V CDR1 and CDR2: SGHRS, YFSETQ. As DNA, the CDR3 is TGCGCCAGCAGCTTAAATTCCGGGACAGGGGGCACTGAAGCTTTCTTT. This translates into CASSLNSGTGGTEAFF.

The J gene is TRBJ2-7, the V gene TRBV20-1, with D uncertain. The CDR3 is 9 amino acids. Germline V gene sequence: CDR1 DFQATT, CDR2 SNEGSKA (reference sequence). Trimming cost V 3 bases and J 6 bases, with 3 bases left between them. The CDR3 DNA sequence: TGCAGTGCTAGTTCCGAGCAGTACTTC. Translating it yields CSASSEQYF.

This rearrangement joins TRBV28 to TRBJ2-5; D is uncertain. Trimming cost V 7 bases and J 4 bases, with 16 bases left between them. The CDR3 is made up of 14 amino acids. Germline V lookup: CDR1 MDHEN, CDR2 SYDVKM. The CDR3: CASTSPGEVETQYF. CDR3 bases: TGTGCCAGCACCAGTCCCGGTGAGGTAGAGACCCAGTACTTC.

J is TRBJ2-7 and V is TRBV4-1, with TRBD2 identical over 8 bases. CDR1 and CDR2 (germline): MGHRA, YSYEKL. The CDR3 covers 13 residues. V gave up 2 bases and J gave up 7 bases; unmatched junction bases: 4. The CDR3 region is CASSQSGSGEQYF. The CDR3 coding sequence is TGCGCCAGCAGCCAAAGCGGGAGTGGTGAGCAGTACTTC.

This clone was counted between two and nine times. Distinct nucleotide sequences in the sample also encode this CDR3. The CDR3 loop is CAISLQGNTEAFF. CDR3 coding DNA: TGTGCCATCAGCCTACAGGGAAACACTGAAGCTTTCTTT. The chain combines TRBV10-3 with TRBJ1-1; tentative D call: TRBD1 (6 bases). V dropped 6 bases and J dropped 2 bases, with 10 bases sitting between them. Germline CDR1 ENHRY, CDR2 SYGVKD. The CDR3 is made up of 13 amino acids.

The CDR3 DNA is TGTGCCACCAGCAGTGGAGGGATTAGCGGCCCAGATACGCAGTATTTT. Its translation: CATSSGGISGPDTQYF. The chain links TRBV15 to TRBJ2-3; D perhaps matches TRBD2 (6 bases). CDR1 and CDR2 (germline): LNHNV, YYDKDF (reference sequence). Trimming cost V 3 bases and J 4 bases, with 17 bases left between them. The CDR3 consists of 16 residues.

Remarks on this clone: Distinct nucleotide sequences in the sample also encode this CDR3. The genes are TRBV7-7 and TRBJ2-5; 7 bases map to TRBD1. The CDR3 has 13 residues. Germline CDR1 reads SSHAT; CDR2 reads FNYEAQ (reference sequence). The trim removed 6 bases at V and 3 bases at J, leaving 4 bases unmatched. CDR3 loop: CASSSGQEETQYF. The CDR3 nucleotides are TGTGCCAGCAGTTCAGGACAGGAAGAGACCCAGTACTTC.

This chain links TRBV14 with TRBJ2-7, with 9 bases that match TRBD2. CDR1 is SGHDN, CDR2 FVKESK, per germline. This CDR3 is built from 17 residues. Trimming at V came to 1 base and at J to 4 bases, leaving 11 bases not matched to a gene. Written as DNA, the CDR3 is TGTGCCAGCAGCCAAGTGTTGTCTAGCGGGGAGAAATACGAGCAGTACTTC. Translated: CASSQVLSSGEKYEQYF. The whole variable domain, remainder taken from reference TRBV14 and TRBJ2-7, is EAGVTQFPSHSVIEKGQTVTLRCDPISGHDNLYWYRRVMGKEIKFLLHFVKESKQDESGMPNNRFLAERTGGTYSTLKVQPAELEDSGVYFCASSQVLSSGEKYEQYFGPGTRLTVT.

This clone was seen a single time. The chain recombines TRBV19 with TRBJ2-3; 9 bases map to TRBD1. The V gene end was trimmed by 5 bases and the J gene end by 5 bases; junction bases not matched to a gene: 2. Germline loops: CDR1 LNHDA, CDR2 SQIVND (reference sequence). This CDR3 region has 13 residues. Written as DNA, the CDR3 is TGTGCCAGTAGTGGACAGGGGAGAGATACGCAGTATTTT. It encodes CASSGQGRDTQYF.

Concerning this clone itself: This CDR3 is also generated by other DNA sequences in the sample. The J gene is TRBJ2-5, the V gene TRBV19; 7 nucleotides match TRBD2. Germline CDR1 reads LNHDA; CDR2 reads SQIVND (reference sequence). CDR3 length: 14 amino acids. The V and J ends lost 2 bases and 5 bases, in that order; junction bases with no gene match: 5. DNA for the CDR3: TGTGCCAGTAGTATACGCGGGAGATCCGAGACCCAGTACTTC. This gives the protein CASSIRGRSETQYF.